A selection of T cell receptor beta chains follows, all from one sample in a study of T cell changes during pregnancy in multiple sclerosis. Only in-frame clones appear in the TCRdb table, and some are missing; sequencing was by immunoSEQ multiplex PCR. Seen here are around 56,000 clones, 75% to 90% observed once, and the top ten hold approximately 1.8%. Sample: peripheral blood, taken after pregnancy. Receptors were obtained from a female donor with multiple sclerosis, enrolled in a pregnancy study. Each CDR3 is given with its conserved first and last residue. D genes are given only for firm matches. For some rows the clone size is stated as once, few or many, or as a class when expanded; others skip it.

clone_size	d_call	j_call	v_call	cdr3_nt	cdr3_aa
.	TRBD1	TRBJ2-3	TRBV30	TGTGCCTGGAGCCCCGGGACAGACCCCCCAGGTACGCAGTATTTT	CAWSPGTDPPGTQYF
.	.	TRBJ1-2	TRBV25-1	TGTGCCAGCAGCGACTTCGGACAGCTGAGTAACTATGGCTACACCTTC	CASSDFGQLSNYGYTF
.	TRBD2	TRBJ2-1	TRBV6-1	TGTGCCAGCAGTGAACGGGGGGAGTCCTACAATGAGCAGTTCTTC	CASSERGESYNEQFF
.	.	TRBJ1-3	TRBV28	TGTGCCAGCAGACCCCATGGGGGGACTGGAAACACCATATATTTT	CASRPHGGTGNTIYF
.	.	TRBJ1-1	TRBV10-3	TGTGCCACTGGCCAAAGGAACACTGAAGCTTTCTTT	CATGQRNTEAFF
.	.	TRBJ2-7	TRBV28	TGTGCCAGCAGTTTTTCCCCCAACTACAACGAGCAGTACTTC	CASSFSPNYNEQYF
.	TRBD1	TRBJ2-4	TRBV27	TGTGCCAGCAGTTTACGACAGGGGGCGACCAAAAACATTCAGTACTTC	CASSLRQGATKNIQYF
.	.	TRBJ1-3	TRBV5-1	TGCGCCAGCAGAAGGAGCGGCTCTGGAAACACCATATATTTT	CASRRSGSGNTIYF
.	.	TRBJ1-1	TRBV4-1	TGCGCCAGCAGCCAAGGGATCATCAGGGGCTATATGAACACTGAAGCTTTCTTT	CASSQGIIRGYMNTEAFF
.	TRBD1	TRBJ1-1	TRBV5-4	TGTGCCAGCAGCCCGGACAGGGCGCTTGGGACTGAAGCTTTCTTT	CASSPDRALGTEAFF
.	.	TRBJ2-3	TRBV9	TGTGCCAGCAGCGTAGCTACGGGTAGCACAGATACGCAGTATTTT	CASSVATGSTDTQYF
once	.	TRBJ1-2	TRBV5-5	TGTGCCAGCAGCCCGACCGATGCGGGGCGCAGGGTAACATACGGCTACACCTTC	CASSPTDAGRRVTYGYTF
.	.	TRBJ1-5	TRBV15	TGTGCCACCAGCAGGGCGGGACGTGGGGATCAGCCCCAGCATTTT	CATSRAGRGDQPQHF
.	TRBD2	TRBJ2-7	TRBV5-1	TGCGCCAGCAGCTTGCGGACTAGCGGATACGAGCAGTACTTC	CASSLRTSGYEQYF
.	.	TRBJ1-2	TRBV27	TGTGCCAGCAGTCCCCGACCGGGAGGCTACACCTTC	CASSPRPGGYTF
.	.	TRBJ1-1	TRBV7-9	TGTGCCAGCAGCTTCCGAACTCCGCCTGAAGCTTTCTTT	CASSFRTPPEAFF
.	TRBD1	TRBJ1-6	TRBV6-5	TGTGCCAGCAGATACCGGGACAGAGGTGTGGGACCCCTCCACTTT	CASRYRDRGVGPLHF
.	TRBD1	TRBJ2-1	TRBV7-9	TGTGCCAGCAGGTGGGACGGGACAGGGGGCAATGAGCAGTTCTTC	CASRWDGTGGNEQFF
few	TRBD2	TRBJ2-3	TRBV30	TGTGCCTGGAGTGTGGGCGCGGGGGGCCTCACAGATACGCAGTATTTT	CAWSVGAGGLTDTQYF
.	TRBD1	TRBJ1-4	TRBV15	TGTGCCACCAGCAGAGAAACCGGGACAGGGGGCGAAAAACTGTTTTTT	CATSRETGTGGEKLFF
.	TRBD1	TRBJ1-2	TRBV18	TGTGCCAGCTCACGTGGACAGGGATTAAACTATGGCTACACCTTC	CASSRGQGLNYGYTF
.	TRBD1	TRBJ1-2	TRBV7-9	TGTGCCAGCAGCGCGGGATCACGAGTAAGACAGGGGCCTTATGGCTACACCTTC	CASSAGSRVRQGPYGYTF
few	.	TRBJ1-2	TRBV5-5	TGTGCCAGCAGTTCGAGGGTGAGCTATGGCTACACCTTC	CASSSRVSYGYTF
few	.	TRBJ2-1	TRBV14	TGTGCCAGCAGCCAAGTGGTCGGCAATGAGCAGTTCTTC	CASSQVVGNEQFF
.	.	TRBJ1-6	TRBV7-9	TGTGCCAGCAGCTTAGAGCGGACGGGACCCCTCCACTTT	CASSLERTGPLHF
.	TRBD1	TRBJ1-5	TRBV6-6	TGTGCCAGCAGTTCCCGACAGGGACCGGTCAATCAGCCCCAGCATTTT	CASSSRQGPVNQPQHF
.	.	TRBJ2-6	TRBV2	TGTGCCAGCACAGACAGCTACTCTGGGGCCAACGTCCTGACTTTC	CASTDSYSGANVLTF
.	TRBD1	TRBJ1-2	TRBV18	TGTGCCAGCTCAGGTGGGACAGGGAATCATGGCTACACCTTC	CASSGGTGNHGYTF
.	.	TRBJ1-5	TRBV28	TGTGCCAGCAGTTTAGTAGCCCTTGCAGGGTGGGGCAGATATAGCAATCAGCCCCAGCATTTT	CASSLVALAGWGRYSNQPQHF
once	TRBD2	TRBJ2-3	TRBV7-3	TGTGCCAGCAGCTCCGGACTAGGCACAGATACGCAGTATTTT	CASSSGLGTDTQYF
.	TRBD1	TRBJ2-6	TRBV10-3	TGTGCCATTAACTACAGGGGGTTTTGGAACTCTGGGGCCAACGTCCTGACTTTC	CAINYRGFWNSGANVLTF
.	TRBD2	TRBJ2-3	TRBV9	TGTGCCAGCAGCCCGAGACTAGCTACAGATACGCAGTATTTT	CASSPRLATDTQYF
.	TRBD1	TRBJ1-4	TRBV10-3	TGTGCCATCAGTGAGACAGGGGGCTATGAAAAACTGTTTTTT	CAISETGGYEKLFF
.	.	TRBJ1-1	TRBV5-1	TGCGCCAGCAGCTTGGTAGTGGGGGGGGATACTGAAGCTTTCTTT	CASSLVVGGDTEAFF
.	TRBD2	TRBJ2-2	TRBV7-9	TGTGCCAGCAGCTTTATGGCGGGGGGGAAGGACACCGGGGAGCTGTTTTTT	CASSFMAGGKDTGELFF
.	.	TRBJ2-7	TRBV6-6	TGTGCCAGCAGCAACACCGGGACACCCTACGAGCAGTACTTC	CASSNTGTPYEQYF
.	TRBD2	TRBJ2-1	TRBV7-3	TGTGCCAGCGCGGCGGGGGGACCCAGCGATGAGCAGTTCTTC	CASAAGGPSDEQFF
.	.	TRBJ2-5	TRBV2	TGTGCCAGCAGTGAAAGAGGGCAGGGGAGCGAGACCCAGTACTTC	CASSERGQGSETQYF
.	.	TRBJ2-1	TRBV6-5	TGTGCCAGCAGTTACTCCGGAGGGGGCATGAGGGATGAGCAGTTCTTC	CASSYSGGGMRDEQFF
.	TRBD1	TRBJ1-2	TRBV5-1	TGCGCCAGCAGCTTAGGGGACAGGGAACTTGGCTACACCTTC	CASSLGDRELGYTF
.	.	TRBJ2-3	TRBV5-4	TGTGCCAGCGCCACTAAACAGGGCCCAGATACGCAGTATTTT	CASATKQGPDTQYF
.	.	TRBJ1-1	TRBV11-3	TGTGCCAGCAGTCTCCTAGGGGGCACTGAAGCTTTCTTT	CASSLLGGTEAFF
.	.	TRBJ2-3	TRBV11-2	TGTGCCAGCAGCCCCGGAGGAGGACCAGATACGCAGTATTTT	CASSPGGGPDTQYF
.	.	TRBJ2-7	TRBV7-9	TGTGCCAGCAGCTCGACAGGCTACGAGCAGTACTTC	CASSSTGYEQYF
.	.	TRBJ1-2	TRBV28	TGTGCCTGCGGGGGCGCATATGGCTACACCTTC	CACGGAYGYTF
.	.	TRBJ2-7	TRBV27	TGTGCCAGCGGAGGGACGCGAAGCTACGAGCAGTACTTC	CASGGTRSYEQYF
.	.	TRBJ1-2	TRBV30	TGTGCCTGGAGTGTCAGTAACTATGGCTACACCTTC	CAWSVSNYGYTF
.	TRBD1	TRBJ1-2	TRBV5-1	TGCGCCAGCAGCCTACAGGGGGCGCAATATGGCTACACCTTC	CASSLQGAQYGYTF
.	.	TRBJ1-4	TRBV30	TGTGCCTGGAGGCTCCCTGCAGGTCCTAATGAAAAACTGTTTTTT	CAWRLPAGPNEKLFF
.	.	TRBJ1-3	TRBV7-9	TGTGCCAGCAGCCGACAGTCCTCTGGAAACACCATATATTTT	CASSRQSSGNTIYF
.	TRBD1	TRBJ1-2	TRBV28	TGTGCCAGCAGTCAGCCGGGACAGGGTAACTATGGCTACACCTTC	CASSQPGQGNYGYTF
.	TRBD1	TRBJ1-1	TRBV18	TGTGCCAGCTCAACACAGGGGTCGGACACTGAAGCTTTCTTT	CASSTQGSDTEAFF